Shown below are 18 T cell receptor beta chains from a single sample sequenced in a study of blood T cells in healthy people across ages. Combining a sample-barcoded 5' primer with a J-beta primer mix, a second PCR ran for roughly 7 to 12 cycles. A single record per CDR3 protein comes from TCRdb applying MiXCR to the 5' RACE reads. The sample lists some 1.7 million distinct CDR3 sequences, 28% occurring once. The sample taken for sequencing was blood. Receptors originate from a woman in her twenties or thirties in good health.

This clonotype was picked up a small number of times. One end of the junction is discordant with germline, which a read error may explain. J is TRBJ2-7 and V is TRBV12-3 or TRBV12-4; TRBD2 agrees at 7 bases. The CDR3 loop spans 15 amino acids. The CDR3 region is CAISSGVGLVYEQYF. CDR3 in DNA: TGTGCCATCAGTTCGGGGGTTGGACTAGTCTACGAGCAGTACTTC.

This chain links TRBV6-6 with TRBJ2-7, with D perhaps matching TRBD2 (7 bases). V was clipped by 3 bases and J by 6 bases, with 12 bases between them. The CDR3 has 13 amino acids. The V gene's germline CDR1 is MNHNY and CDR2 SVGAGI (reference sequence). The CDR3: CASSYIRGAEQYF. For the CDR3, the DNA is TGTGCCAGCAGTTATATTCGGGGGGCCGAGCAGTACTTC.

This clonotype showed up many times. This chain links TRBV5-1 with TRBJ2-1; 13 nucleotides agree with TRBD2. V shed 4 bases and J 6 bases; nucleotides not matched to a gene: 7. The germline gives CDR1 SGHRS, CDR2 YFSETQ. This CDR3 spans 16 amino acids. This chain's CDR3 is CASSLTGLAGTNEQFF. The CDR3 bases are TGCGCCAGCAGCCTAACGGGACTAGCGGGGACCAATGAGCAGTTCTTC.

Many counts were recorded for this clonotype. This chain links TRBV30 with TRBJ2-1; D not certain. Germline values: CDR1 GTSNPN, CDR2 SVGIG (reference sequence). This CDR3 spans 12 amino acids. V gave up 4 bases and J gave up 10 bases, with 14 bases separating them. CDR3 region: CAWIPFQGEQFF. The DNA of the CDR3 is TGTGCCTGGATCCCCTTTCAAGGCGAGCAGTTCTTC. The complete variable domain, with remaining parts taken from reference TRBV30 and TRBJ2-1, reads SQTIHQWPATLVQPVGSPLSLECTVEGTSNPNLYWYRQAAGRGLQLLFYSVGIGQISSEVPQNLSASRPQDRQFILSSKKLLLSDSGFYLCAWIPFQGEQFFGPGTRLTVL.

This clonotype has only a few counts. The chain employs TRBV6-6 and TRBJ1-4; 7 bases are a match to TRBD1. Per the germline V gene, CDR1 is MNHNY and CDR2 is SVGAGI (reference sequence). The V gene end was trimmed by 2 bases and the J gene end by 7 bases; junction bases not matched to a gene: 4. CDR3 size: 14 residues. The CDR3 spells CASSYLDRVEKLFF. DNA of the CDR3: TGTGCCAGCAGTTACCTCGACAGGGTTGAAAAACTGTTTTTT.

This clonotype showed up many times. The chain has TRBV9 and TRBJ1-5; D possibly corresponds to TRBD1 (6 bases). The germline V and J ends were trimmed by 0 bases and 3 bases, with 10 bases remaining between them. Germline assignment: CDR1 SGDLS and CDR2 YYNGEE. There are 15 residues in the CDR3. Written as DNA, the CDR3 is TGTGCCAGCAGCGTAGATGGGGGCACCAATCAGCCCCAGCATTTT. Translating gives CASSVDGGTNQPQHF.

This clonotype turned up a few times. The genes are TRBV6-1 and TRBJ1-5; no clear D. Germline CDR1 MNHNS, CDR2 SASEGT. The CDR3 sequence is 14 residues long. V shed 6 bases and J shed 0 bases, with 9 bases lying between them. CDR3 in amino acids: CASREGYSNQPQHF. In DNA, the CDR3 is TGTGCCAGCAGGGAGGGTTATAGCAATCAGCCCCAGCATTTT.

This clonotype came up a few times. This is likely a read error, given that the CDR3 carries no conserved phenylalanine or tryptophan at its end. The gene calls are TRBV5-1 and TRBJ2-2; D perhaps matches TRBD2 (6 bases). Germline assignment: CDR1 SGHRS and CDR2 YFSETQ. The CDR3 totals 14 residues. V dropped 0 bases and J dropped 6 bases, with 9 bases sitting between them. CDR3: CASSLEGRSGELFL. The CDR3 nucleotides are TGCGCCAGCAGCTTGGAGGGGAGGTCCGGGGAGCTGTTTTTG.

This clonotype has a handful of counts. The chain carries TRBV2 and TRBJ2-5; 12 positions agree with TRBD1. Germline trimming cut 4 bases from V and 6 bases from J; bases unmatched to any gene: 3. In germline, CDR1 is SNHLY, CDR2 FYNNEI. The length of the CDR3 is 14 residues. CDR3 bases: TGTGCCAGCAGTGTGGGGACAGGGGGCAAGACCCAGTACTTC. As protein: CASSVGTGGKTQYF.

This clonotype was picked up a small number of times. V gene TRBV12-5 combines with J gene TRBJ2-3, with unresolved D. This CDR3 comprises 16 residues. The germline V gene has CDR1 LGHNT and CDR2 FRNRAP. V was shortened by 0 bases and J by 2 bases, with 12 bases between the two germline ends. Here the CDR3 reads CASGLVFGSFTDTQYF. CDR3 nucleotide sequence: TGTGCTAGTGGTTTGGTTTTCGGTAGCTTCACAGATACGCAGTATTTT. The variable domain in full, with the rest retrieved from reference TRBV12-5 and TRBJ2-3, is DARVTQTPRHKVTEMGQEVTMRCQPILGHNTVFWYRQTMMQGLELLAYFRNRAPLDDSGMPKDRFSAEMPDATLATLKIQPSEPRDSAVYFCASGLVFGSFTDTQYFGPGTRLTVL.

This clonotype was counted a few times. V is TRBV12-3 or TRBV12-4 and J is TRBJ2-1; possible D gene TRBD2, 5 bases. The CDR3 loop spans 15 amino acids. V was cut by 7 bases and J by 2 bases, with 15 bases left in between. In DNA form, the CDR3 reads TGTGCCAGCACCCCCTCAGGCGGGCCCTACAATGAGCAGTTCTTC. This encodes CASTPSGGPYNEQFF.

A few counts support this clonotype. The rearrangement links TRBV12-5 to TRBJ1-5; D is perhaps TRBD1 (5 bases). V lost 7 bases and J 8 bases, leaving 18 bases between the germline ends. The CDR3 runs 14 residues. The germline gives CDR1 LGHNT, CDR2 FRNRAP. The CDR3 DNA is TGTGCTAGTGCCGAACCTCAGGGTTGGGAGCCCCAGCATTTT. Amino acids: CASAEPQGWEPQHF.

This chain uses TRBV25-1 with TRBJ2-1; TRBD2 matches 8 bases. V shed 4 bases, J shed 6 bases, and the junction held 11 bases outside the gene matches. Germline CDR1 MGHDK, CDR2 SYGVNS. The CDR3 runs 16 residues. The CDR3 protein is CASSVLAGTFGNEQFF. The CDR3 DNA sequence: TGTGCCAGCAGTGTTTTAGCGGGGACCTTTGGCAATGAGCAGTTCTTC.

The CDR3 loop reads CASRYDRYYEQYF. The CDR3 DNA follows: TGTGCCAGCAGATACGACCGCTACTACGAGCAGTACTTC. The V call is TRBV7-2, the J call TRBJ2-1; the D is unclear. The J call may be wrong; the DNA end is better matched by TRBJ2-7. Germline assignment: CDR1 SGHTA and CDR2 FQGNSA. This CDR3 has 13 residues.

This clonotype was counted a few times. This chain connects TRBV3-1 to TRBJ2-7; 7 bases are shared with TRBD2. The CDR3 is 14 residues long. Germline V CDR1 and CDR2: LGHDT, YNNKEL (reference sequence). Trimming at V came to 5 bases and at J to 2 bases, leaving 6 bases not matched to a gene. CDR3 DNA sequence: TGTGCCAGCAGCTCGGGGGGTCAGACCTACGAGCAGTACTTC. Residues: CASSSGGQTYEQYF.

This clonotype was found once. At one boundary the junction diverges from the germline segment, which might be a read error. The V call is TRBV12-3 or TRBV12-4, the J call TRBJ1-4; D unresolved. This CDR3 has 14 amino acids. The CDR3: CASSLAGAGEKRFF. In nucleotides, the CDR3 is TGTGCCAGCAGTTTAGCGGGTGCCGGTGAAAAACGGTTTTTT.

This clonotype was seen only once. The chain combines TRBV11-3 with TRBJ2-5, with 7 bases identical to TRBD1. The CDR3 covers 15 residues. Unmatched junction bases numbered 7, after V lost 5 bases and J lost 1 base. Looked up from germline, CDR1 is SGHNT and CDR2 is YENEEA. The chain's CDR3 is CASSLIRDSQETQYF. The CDR3 DNA is TGTGCCAGCAGCCTCATTCGGGACAGCCAAGAGACCCAGTACTTC.

This clonotype was seen once. The chain carries TRBV27 and TRBJ2-2, with D uncertain. The CDR3 spans 14 residues. Trimming took 3 bases from V and 2 from J, leaving 7 bases between them. Germline V gene lookup returns CDR1 MNHEY and CDR2 SMNVEV (reference sequence). CDR3 DNA: TGTGCCAGCAGTTTCAGAGAAAACACCGGGGAGCTGTTTTTT. Protein sequence: CASSFRENTGELFF.